These T cell receptor beta chains were read from a single sample in a study of blood T cell repertoires in COVID-19. Sequencing was performed with immunoSEQ multiplex PCR; in TCRdb, only in-frame clones are kept and a portion is missing. The sample has fewer than 300,000 clones, under 90% seen once. Sequences were obtained from peripheral blood. The origin of the receptors is a woman in her 50s who had recovered from COVID-19. CDR3s include the opening cysteine and the closing phenylalanine or tryptophan. Each record gives: CDR3 protein, CDR3 DNA, CDR3 length, clone size, D gene, J gene, V gene. The D gene is left open where the match is weak. Clone size is given for some rows only: seen once, a few or many times, or a class if the clone is expanded.

CASSQHPGTGGAYNSPLHF | TGTGCCAGCAGCCAACATCCCGGGACAGGGGGGGCGTATAATTCACCCCTCCACTTT | 19 | . | TRBD1 | TRBJ1-6 | TRBV4-2
CAWSADSLVNEQFF | TGTGCCTGGAGTGCAGACTCCCTGGTAAATGAGCAGTTCTTC | 14 | once | . | TRBJ2-1 | TRBV30
CASSLVYASGSSYEQYF | TGTGCCAGCAGCTTAGTTTACGCTAGCGGGAGCTCCTACGAGCAGTACTTC | 17 | . | TRBD2 | TRBJ2-7 | TRBV7-8
CASSQAVAGPNSPLHF | TGCGCCAGCAGCCAAGCGGTGGCAGGGCCTAATTCACCCCTCCACTTT | 16 | . | . | TRBJ1-6 | TRBV4-3
CASSLGEGGSQPQHF | TGCGCCAGCAGCTTGGGGGAGGGGGGAAGTCAGCCCCAGCATTTT | 15 | . | . | TRBJ1-5 | TRBV5-1
CASSRQQGNTGELFF | TGTGCCAGCAGTCGCCAACAGGGGAACACCGGGGAGCTGTTTTTT | 15 | . | . | TRBJ2-2 | TRBV6-5
CASSQEGTSLNTEAFF | TGTGCCAGCAGCCAAGAAGGGACAAGTTTGAACACTGAAGCTTTCTTT | 16 | . | . | TRBJ1-1 | TRBV4-2
CASSLLRNEQFF | TGTGCCAGCAGCCTACTCCGAAATGAGCAGTTCTTC | 12 | . | . | TRBJ2-1 | TRBV5-5
CAWSGGQEAYEQYF | TGTGCCTGGAGTGGGGGACAGGAAGCCTACGAGCAGTACTTC | 14 | . | TRBD1 | TRBJ2-7 | TRBV30
CASNARRGSAGNTIYF | TGTGCCAGTAATGCCCGCCGAGGGTCGGCCGGAAACACCATATATTTT | 16 | . | . | TRBJ1-3 | TRBV19
CASATGGVPQHF | TGTGCCAGCGCAACCGGGGGGGTGCCCCAGCATTTT | 12 | . | . | TRBJ1-5 | TRBV28